These 13 T cell receptor beta chains were sequenced from one sample in a study of identical twins. TCRdb reanalysed the 5' RACE reads using MiXCR and keeps one entry per CDR3 protein. The sample comprises approximately 670,000 distinct CDR3 sequences, around 6% of which are singletons, and 1.5% to 2% rests with the top ten. Sequencing was carried out using naive T cells sorted from blood. These receptors originate from a man between 18 and 29 years old in good health.

The chain has TRBV7-2 and TRBJ2-1, with a tentative D call TRBD2 (6 bases). Germline loops: CDR1 SGHTA, CDR2 FQGNSA. The CDR3 totals 15 residues. Trimming removed 3 bases at V and 6 bases at J, with 15 bases between. CDR3 amino acids: CASSLSPGARNEQFF. The CDR3 region has the DNA TGTGCCAGCAGCTTGAGCCCGGGAGCCCGCAATGAGCAGTTCTTC. Complete variable domain (other parts from reference TRBV7-2 and TRBJ2-1): GAGVSQSPSNKVTEKGKDVELRCDPISGHTALYWYRQSLGQGLEFLIYFQGNSAPDKSGLPSDRFSAERTGGSVSTLTIQRTQQEDSAVYLCASSLSPGARNEQFFGPGTRLTVL.

The rearrangement links TRBV6-2 or TRBV6-3 to TRBJ2-5; 8 nucleotides agree with TRBD2. The CDR3 has 16 amino acids. J gave up 1 base and V 2 bases, and 6 bases lay outside the gene matches. CDR1 and CDR2 from the germline V gene are MNHEY and SVGEGT. CDR3 bases: TGTGCCAGCAGTTACGATCTAGCGGGCCCCCAAGAGACCCAGTACTTC. This translates into CASSYDLAGPQETQYF.

This clonotype was observed a handful of times. This chain joins TRBV5-6 and TRBJ2-2; 9 nucleotides align to TRBD2. Germline CDR1 is SGHDT and CDR2 is YYEEEE. CDR3 size: 14 residues. V lost 4 bases to trimming and J lost 3 bases; unmatched junction nucleotides: 1. CDR3 nucleotide sequence: TGTGCCAGCAGCATAGCGGGAGACACCGGGGAGCTGTTTTTT. It codes for CASSIAGDTGELFF.

This clonotype was detected many times. The rearrangement links TRBV2 to TRBJ2-7; D unclear. The CDR3 length is 12 residues. With 6 bases removed from V and 7 bases from J, the gap between germline ends came to 13 bases. Germline CDR1 is SNHLY and CDR2 is FYNNEI. The CDR3 DNA reads TGTGCCAGCAGAGTTCAGGTTGGTGAGCAGTACGTC. Translation: CASRVQVGEQYV.

This clonotype was counted at least ten times. This chain connects TRBV20-1 to TRBJ2-5, with D perhaps TRBD2 (5 bases). The V gene's germline CDR1 is DFQATT and CDR2 SNEGSKA (reference sequence). V gave up 3 bases and J gave up 1 base, with 15 bases separating them. The CDR3 contains 15 residues. The CDR3 DNA reads TGCAGTGCTAGTACCCCCGGGGTCGTCCAAGAGACCCAGTACTTC. Protein: CSASTPGVVQETQYF.

The chain carries TRBV18 and TRBJ2-1; D ambiguous. In germline, CDR1 is KGHSH, CDR2 LQKENI. V was shortened by 2 bases and J by 3 bases, with 11 bases between the two germline ends. This CDR3 has 15 residues. In DNA, the CDR3 is TGTGCCAGCTCACCAACCGGCACCATCTACAATGAGCAGTTCTTC. Translated, it gives CASSPTGTIYNEQFF.

This clonotype was recorded at least ten times. The CDR3 region is CASSQERQLDEQYF. The CDR3 DNA is TGTGCCAGCAGCCAAGAACGACAGCTCGACGAGCAGTACTTC. The chain joins TRBV4-2 to TRBJ2-7; perhaps TRBD1 as D (5 bases). From germline, CDR1 is LGHNA and CDR2 YNFKEQ. The germline V and J ends were trimmed by 0 bases and 5 bases, with 11 bases remaining between them. CDR3 size: 14 residues.

This clonotype has ten or more counts. This sequence joins TRBV4-1 and TRBJ2-2; maybe TRBD2 (6 bases). V was shortened by 4 bases and J by 8 bases, with 14 bases between the two germline ends. CDR1 MGHRA and CDR2 YSYEKL come from the germline V gene. The CDR3 runs to 14 residues. CDR3 DNA: TGCGCCAGCAGCCTTTCGGAGGGAATTGGGGAGCTGTTTTTT. This codes for CASSLSEGIGELFF.

This clonotype was seen repeatedly, ten times or more. The CDR3 is CASSLGSGDLNTGELFF. CDR3 sequence (DNA): TGTGCCAGCAGTTTAGGTTCAGGGGACCTGAACACCGGGGAGCTGTTTTTT. The chain combines TRBV12-3 or TRBV12-4 with TRBJ2-2; TRBD1 is a possible D gene (6 bases). This CDR3 spans 17 amino acids. V was cut by 1 base and J by 1 base, with 13 bases left in between.

In this sample, this clonotype turned up many times. V and J are TRBV12-3 or TRBV12-4 and TRBJ2-3; TRBD2 aligns across 7 bases. The CDR3 extends over 14 amino acids. Germline trimming cut 6 bases from V and 3 bases from J; bases unmatched to any gene: 6. DNA for the CDR3: TGTGCCAGCAGGTCGGGGAGGGTGACAGATACGCAGTATTTT. Amino acid sequence: CASRSGRVTDTQYF.

This clonotype was found many times. J is TRBJ2-7 and V is TRBV28; D call uncertain. Germline CDR1 reads MDHEN; CDR2 reads SYDVKM. The V and J ends lost 4 bases and 4 bases respectively, with 5 bases between them. CDR3 length: 11 residues. CDR3 nucleotide sequence: TGTGCCAGCAGTTCCCAGTACGAGCAGTACTTC. This sequence encodes CASSSQYEQYF.

This clonotype was detected only a few times. The chain links TRBV10-2 to TRBJ2-3, with 7 bases identical to TRBD2. V lost 8 bases to trimming and J lost 0 bases; unmatched junction nucleotides: 2. CDR3 length equals 13 residues. The germline CDR1 and CDR2 sequences are WSHSY and SAAADI. CDR3 in DNA: TGCGCCAGCTATAGCGGGAGCACAGATACGCAGTATTTT. Amino acids: CASYSGSTDTQYF.

The CDR3 protein is CASSGNQQTGFYTGELFF. The CDR3 nucleotides are TGTGCCAGCAGCGGGAACCAACAGACAGGGTTTTACACCGGGGAGCTGTTTTTT. The rearrangement links TRBV6-2 or TRBV6-3 to TRBJ2-2; TRBD1 matches 7 bases. This CDR3 comprises 18 residues. CDR1 and CDR2 (germline): MNHEY, SVGEGT. V shed 6 bases and J 3 bases; nucleotides not matched to a gene: 16.